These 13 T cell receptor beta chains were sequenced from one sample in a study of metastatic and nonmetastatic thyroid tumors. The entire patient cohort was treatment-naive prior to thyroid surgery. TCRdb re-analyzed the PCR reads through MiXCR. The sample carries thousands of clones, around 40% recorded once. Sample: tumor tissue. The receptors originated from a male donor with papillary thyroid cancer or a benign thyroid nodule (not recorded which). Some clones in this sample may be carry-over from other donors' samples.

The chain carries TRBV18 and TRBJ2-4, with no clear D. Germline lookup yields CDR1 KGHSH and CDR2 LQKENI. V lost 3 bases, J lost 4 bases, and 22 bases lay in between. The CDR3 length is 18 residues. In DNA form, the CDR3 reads TGTGCCAGCTCACCGGGCCCCATGGTCCGGCTAATAAAAAACATTCAGTACTTC. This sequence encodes CASSPGPMVRLIKNIQYF.

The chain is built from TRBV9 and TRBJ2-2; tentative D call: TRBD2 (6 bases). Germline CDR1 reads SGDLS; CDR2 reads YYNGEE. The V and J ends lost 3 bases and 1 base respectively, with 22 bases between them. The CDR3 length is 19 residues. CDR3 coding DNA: TGTGCCAGCAGCGAACCCAGGGACGAATGGACTAAGAACACCGGGGAGCTGTTTTTT. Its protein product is CASSEPRDEWTKNTGELFF.

The CDR3 is CASSYSKNTEAFF. CDR3 in DNA: TGTGCCAGCAGTTACTCGAAAAACACTGAAGCTTTCTTT. The rearrangement joins TRBV6-2 or TRBV6-3 to TRBJ1-1; no firm D call. The germline gives CDR1 MNHEY, CDR2 SVGEGT. This CDR3 contains 13 residues. V lost 0 bases and J 2 bases, leaving 4 bases between the germline ends.

The CDR3 protein is CASSRGQASNEQYF. The CDR3 DNA is TGTGCCAGCAGCCGCGGACAGGCCTCTAACGAGCAGTACTTC. The chain uses TRBV11-3 and TRBJ2-7; 7 bases agree with TRBD1. CDR3 size: 14 residues. Trimming removed 5 bases from V and 5 bases from J; junction bases left unmatched: 9. From germline, CDR1 is SGHNT and CDR2 YENEEA.

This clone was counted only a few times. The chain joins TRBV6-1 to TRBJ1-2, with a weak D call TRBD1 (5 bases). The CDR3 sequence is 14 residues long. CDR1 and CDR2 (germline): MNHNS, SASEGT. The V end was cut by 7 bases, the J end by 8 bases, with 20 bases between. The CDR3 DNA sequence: TGTGCCAGCAACAACCCCGGCAGGGAGGACGGCTACACCTTC. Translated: CASNNPGREDGYTF.

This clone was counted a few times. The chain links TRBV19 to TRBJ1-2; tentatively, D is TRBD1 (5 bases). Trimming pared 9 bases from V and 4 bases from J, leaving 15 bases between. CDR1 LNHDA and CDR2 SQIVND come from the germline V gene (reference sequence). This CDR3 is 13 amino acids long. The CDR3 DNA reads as TGTGCCAGCCGGGGGGGTTCCGCCTATGGCTACACCTTC. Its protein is CASRGGSAYGYTF. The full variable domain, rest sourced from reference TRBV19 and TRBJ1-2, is DGGITQSPKYLFRKEGQNVTLSCEQNLNHDAMYWYRQDPGQGLRLIYYSQIVNDFQKGDIAEGYSVSREKKESFPLTVTSAQKNPTAFYLCASRGGSAYGYTFGSGTRLTVV.

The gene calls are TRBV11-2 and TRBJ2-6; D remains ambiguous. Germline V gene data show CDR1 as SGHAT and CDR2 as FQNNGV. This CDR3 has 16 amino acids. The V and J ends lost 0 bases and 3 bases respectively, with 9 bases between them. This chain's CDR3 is CASSLDRWVGANVLTF. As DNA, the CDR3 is TGTGCCAGCAGCTTAGATCGATGGGTTGGGGCCAACGTCCTGACTTTC.

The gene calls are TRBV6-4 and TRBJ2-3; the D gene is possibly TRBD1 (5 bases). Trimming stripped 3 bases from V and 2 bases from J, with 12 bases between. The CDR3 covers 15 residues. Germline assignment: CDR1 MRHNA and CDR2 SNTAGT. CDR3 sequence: CASSEEATDTDTQYF. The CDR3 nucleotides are TGTGCCAGCAGTGAGGAAGCGACAGACACAGATACGCAGTATTTT.

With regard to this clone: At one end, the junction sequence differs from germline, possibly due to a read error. CDR3 sequence reads: CASTYLGVTEAFF. The CDR3 DNA reads as TGTGCCAGCACTTACTTGGGGGTAACAGAAGCTTTCTTT. This rearrangement joins TRBV6-2 or TRBV6-3 to TRBJ1-1; TRBD1 is a possible D gene (5 bases). This CDR3 contains 13 residues. Germline V gene lookup returns CDR1 MNHEY and CDR2 SVGEGT.

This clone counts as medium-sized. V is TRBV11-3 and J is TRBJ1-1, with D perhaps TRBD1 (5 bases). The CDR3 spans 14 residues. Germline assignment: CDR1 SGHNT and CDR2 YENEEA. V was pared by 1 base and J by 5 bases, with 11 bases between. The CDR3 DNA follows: TGTGCCAGCAGCTTAGGGGGCAGTAAGACTGAAGCTTTCTTT. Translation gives CASSLGGSKTEAFF. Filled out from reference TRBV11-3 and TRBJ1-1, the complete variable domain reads EAGVVQSPRYKIIEKKQPVAFWCNPISGHNTLYWYLQNLGQGPELLIRYENEEAVDDSQLPKDRFSAERLKGVDSTLKIQPAELGDSAVYLCASSLGGSKTEAFFGQGTRLTVV.

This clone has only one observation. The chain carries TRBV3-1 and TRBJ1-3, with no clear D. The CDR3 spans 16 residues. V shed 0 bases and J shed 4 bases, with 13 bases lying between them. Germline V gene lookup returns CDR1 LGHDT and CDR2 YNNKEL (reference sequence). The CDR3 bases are TGTGCCAGCAGCCAAGAAGGTCCGAAAATCGGAAACACCATATATTTT. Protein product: CASSQEGPKIGNTIYF.

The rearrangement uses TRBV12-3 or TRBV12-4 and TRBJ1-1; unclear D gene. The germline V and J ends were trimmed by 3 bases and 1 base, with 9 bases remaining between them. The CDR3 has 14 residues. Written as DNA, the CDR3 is TGTGCCAGCAGTTTCTCCGTAGGGAACACTGAAGCTTTCTTT. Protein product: CASSFSVGNTEAFF.

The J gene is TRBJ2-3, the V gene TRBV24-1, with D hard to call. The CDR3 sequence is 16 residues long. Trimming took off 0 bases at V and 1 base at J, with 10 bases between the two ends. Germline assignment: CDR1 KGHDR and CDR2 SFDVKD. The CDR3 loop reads CATSDLGSRGTDTQYF. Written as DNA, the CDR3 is TGTGCCACCAGTGATTTGGGGTCTAGGGGCACAGATACGCAGTATTTT.